Presented here are 22 T cell receptor beta chains from one specimen sequenced in a study of Ad26.COV2.S vaccination and SARS-CoV-2 variants. The table came from immunoSEQ multiplex PCR; TCRdb's copy has only in-frame clones and leaves some out. Here the sample spans roughly 380,000 clones, 92% being singletons. Sample: peripheral blood, taken after recovery from COVID-19. These receptor sequences come from a human donor who had recovered from COVID-19.

The chain has TRBV12-3 or TRBV12-4 and TRBJ2-7; D not certain. This CDR3 has 11 residues. Trimming shortened V by 4 bases and J by 3 bases, and 4 bases separated the two germline ends. CDR3 in DNA: TGTGCCAGCAGTTCCCACTACGAGCAGTACTTC. As protein: CASSSHYEQYF.

J is TRBJ2-3 and V is TRBV7-3; D is tentatively TRBD1 or TRBD2 (5 bases each). The CDR3 loop spans 14 amino acids. The V and J ends lost 6 bases and 5 bases respectively, with 15 bases between them. Germline loops: CDR1 SGHTA, CDR2 FQGTGA. CDR3 DNA: TGTGCCAGCAGGGGACCCTCCGTAAAAGATACGCAGTATTTT. The encoded protein is CASRGPSVKDTQYF.

The chain links TRBV19 to TRBJ1-4; D is ambiguous. Germline V gives CDR1 LNHDA, CDR2 SQIVND (reference sequence). The CDR3 totals 16 residues. V was trimmed by 4 bases and J by 0 bases, leaving 12 bases between them. The CDR3, as DNA: TGTGCCAGTAGTACCCTGGCGGCTGCAACTAATGAAAAACTGTTTTTT. This encodes CASSTLAAATNEKLFF.

The chain uses TRBV6-2 or TRBV6-3 and TRBJ1-2, with 8 bases aligning to TRBD1. The germline gives CDR1 MNHEY, CDR2 SVGEGT. This CDR3 has 16 residues. Germline trimming cut 5 bases from V and 0 bases from J; bases unmatched to any gene: 8. In nucleotides, the CDR3 is TGTGCCAGCAGTGATATGACAGGGGTCGCTAACTATGGCTACACCTTC. This translates into CASSDMTGVANYGYTF.

This clone was observed a single time. The rearrangement joins TRBV5-8 to TRBJ1-2; the D gene is possibly TRBD1 (6 bases). The ends were cut back, 2 bases at V and 8 bases at J, with 10 bases in the middle. The CDR3 contains 12 residues. Germline CDR1 and CDR2: SGHTS and YDEGEE. The CDR3 DNA reads as TGTGCCAGCAGCTTCGCCAGGGGAGGCTACACCTTC. Amino acid sequence: CASSFARGGYTF.

The gene calls are TRBV19 and TRBJ1-3; D remains ambiguous. There are 15 residues in the CDR3. Looked up from germline, CDR1 is LNHDA and CDR2 is SQIVND (reference sequence). The V gene lost 6 bases and the J gene lost 1 base, with 13 bases spanning the gap. In nucleotides, the CDR3 is TGTGCCAGTAGACCCCGCCGGGAGTCTGGAAACACCATATATTTT. It yields the protein CASRPRRESGNTIYF. The full variable domain, rest sourced from reference TRBV19 and TRBJ1-3, is DGGITQSPKYLFRKEGQNVTLSCEQNLNHDAMYWYRQDPGQGLRLIYYSQIVNDFQKGDIAEGYSVSREKKESFPLTVTSAQKNPTAFYLCASRPRRESGNTIYFGEGSWLTVV.

The V gene is TRBV10-3, the J gene TRBJ2-1; D possibly uses TRBD1 or TRBD2 (5 bases each). CDR3 length: 13 residues. Germline V gene lookup returns CDR1 ENHRY and CDR2 SYGVKD. V lost 5 bases and J lost 7, with 12 bases in between. As DNA, the CDR3 is TGTGCCATCAGTCTACGGGACCCGAATGAGCAGTTCTTC. It encodes CAISLRDPNEQFF.

The chain couples TRBV6-2 or TRBV6-3 to TRBJ1-2, with 9 bases that match TRBD1. CDR1 MNHEY and CDR2 SVGEGT come from the germline V gene. The junction had 19 bases not matched to a gene; V was cut back by 4 bases and J by 1 base. The CDR3 is 20 residues long. CDR3 sequence: CASSLNLDRGKVEDNYGYTF. The CDR3 DNA follows: TGTGCCAGCAGTTTGAACCTGGACAGGGGCAAGGTTGAGGATAACTATGGCTACACCTTC.

J is TRBJ2-7 and V is TRBV9, with a tentative D call TRBD1 (6 bases). The length of the CDR3 is 14 residues. Trimming removed 4 bases from V and 5 bases from J, with 16 bases in between. Germline V lookup: CDR1 SGDLS, CDR2 YYNGEE. The CDR3 DNA reads TGTGCCAGCAGCCCCCGGTTGGGGGCCCACGAGCAGTACTTC. This gives the protein CASSPRLGAHEQYF. The entire variable domain, with the rest obtained from reference TRBV9 and TRBJ2-7, is as follows: DSGVTQTPKHLITATGQRVTLRCSPRSGDLSVYWYQQSLDQGLQFLIQYYNGEERAKGNILERFSAQQFPDLHSELNLSSLELGDSALYFCASSPRLGAHEQYFGPGTRLTVT.

V and J are TRBV1 and TRBJ1-1. TRBV1 is a documented pseudogene. This CDR3 contains 14 residues. This CDR3 is CTSSFSKRTTEAFF. In DNA form, the CDR3 reads TGCACCAGCAGCTTCTCCAAACGAACCACTGAAGCTTTCTTT.

V usage is TRBV6-5 and J usage is TRBJ1-2; D gene unclear. CDR1 and CDR2 (germline): MNHEY, SVGAGI. The CDR3 is made up of 14 amino acids. Trimming pared 6 bases from V and 4 bases from J, leaving 15 bases between. CDR3: CASRETGTSYGYTF. In DNA, the CDR3 is TGTGCCAGCAGGGAGACGGGCACCAGCTATGGCTACACCTTC.

The chain has TRBV5-1 and TRBJ2-7; the D is unclear. Germline V lookup: CDR1 SGHRS, CDR2 YFSETQ. V lost 5 bases and J 6 bases, leaving 9 bases between the germline ends. CDR3 length: 11 residues. The CDR3 region is CASSAAAEQYF. Here the CDR3 DNA reads TGCGCCAGCAGTGCGGCGGCCGAGCAGTACTTC.

V gene TRBV7-9 combines with J gene TRBJ1-3; 7 bases align to TRBD1. The CDR3 totals 16 residues. The V and J ends lost 4 bases and 0 bases, in that order; junction bases with no gene match: 6. Germline loops: CDR1 SEHNR, CDR2 FQNEAQ (reference sequence). The chain's CDR3 is CASSSRGQSSGNTIYF. The CDR3 DNA is TGTGCCAGCAGCTCCCGGGGACAGAGCTCTGGAAACACCATATATTTT.

The chain links TRBV18 to TRBJ1-2, with 7 nucleotides matching TRBD1. Trimming removed 2 bases from V and 0 bases from J; junction bases left unmatched: 6. The CDR3 spans 16 residues. CDR1 and CDR2 (germline): KGHSH, LQKENI. The CDR3 sequence is CASSPTGTDSNYGYTF. The CDR3 DNA sequence: TGTGCCAGCTCACCAACCGGGACAGACTCTAACTATGGCTACACCTTC.

The chain has TRBV25-1 and TRBJ2-3; tentative D call: TRBD2 (5 bases). Germline assignment: CDR1 MGHDK and CDR2 SYGVNS. CDR3 length: 14 amino acids. V was trimmed by 3 bases and J by 4 bases, leaving 11 bases between them. CDR3 sequence (DNA): TGTGCCAGCAGTGAGAGGGAGCGGCCAGATACGCAGTATTTT. Translating gives CASSERERPDTQYF.

The V and J genes are TRBV6-5 and TRBJ1-1; no clear D. V lost 2 bases and J lost 5, with 9 bases in between. Germline loops: CDR1 MNHEY, CDR2 SVGAGI. The CDR3 runs to 13 residues. The DNA of the CDR3 is TGTGCCAGCAGTTACGGGGAGGTGACTGAAGCTTTCTTT. Amino acid sequence: CASSYGEVTEAFF.

This rearrangement joins TRBV7-2 to TRBJ2-5; the match to TRBD1 covers 10 bases. Germline CDR1 is SGHTA and CDR2 is FQGNSA. The CDR3 extends over 16 amino acids. After removal of 2 bases from V and 5 bases from J, the junction contained 8 bases not matched to a gene. CDR3 bases: TGTGCCAGCAGCTTAAAGAGGACAGGGGGAGAGGAGACCCAGTACTTC. Protein: CASSLKRTGGEETQYF.

The chain links TRBV5-1 to TRBJ1-2, with D unclear. The CDR3 extends over 16 amino acids. Germline assignment: CDR1 SGHRS and CDR2 YFSETQ. The V end was cut by 6 bases, the J end by 6 bases, with 24 bases between. The CDR3 DNA reads TGCGCCAGCAACTCAGGCGGAGCCAGCAGTCCCCATGGCTACACCTTC. Translated: CASNSGGASSPHGYTF. The variable domain in full, completed from reference TRBV5-1 and TRBJ1-2, reads KAGVTQTPRYLIKTRGQQVTLSCSPISGHRSVSWYQQTPGQGLQFLFEYFSETQRNKGNFPGRFSGRQFSNSRSEMNVSTLELGDSALYLCASNSGGASSPHGYTFGSGTRLTVV.

The genes are TRBV7-8 and TRBJ1-3, with D possibly being TRBD1 (5 bases). The germline V gene encodes CDR1 SGHVS and CDR2 FQNEAQ. The CDR3 contains 15 residues. V lost 3 bases, J lost 3 bases, and 12 bases lay in between. The CDR3 bases are TGTGCCAGCAGCTTGGGGGGGTCGGGTGGAAACACCATATATTTT. Protein sequence: CASSLGGSGGNTIYF.

This chain connects TRBV10-3 to TRBJ1-6; 9 nucleotides align to TRBD1. With 5 bases clipped from V and 7 bases from J, the junction kept 9 bases outside the gene matches. Germline V gene lookup returns CDR1 ENHRY and CDR2 SYGVKD. The CDR3 has 16 amino acids. This CDR3 reads CAISNIDRGSNSPLHF. CDR3 sequence (DNA): TGTGCCATCAGTAACATCGACAGGGGGTCCAATTCACCCCTCCACTTT.

The chain combines TRBV18 with TRBJ1-1; 7 bases align to TRBD1. Germline V gene data show CDR1 as KGHSH and CDR2 as LQKENI. The V segment lost 0 bases and the J segment 5 bases; nucleotides outside the gene matches: 15. This CDR3 comprises 18 residues. The DNA of the CDR3 is TGTGCCAGCTCACCACCGAATGGTGGGGGCAGGGGGAGGACTGAAGCTTTCTTT. It translates to CASSPPNGGGRGRTEAFF.

In DNA, the CDR3 is TGTGCCAGCAGCTTAGGACAGGGGGGACGAGGCTACACCTTC. Its protein product is CASSLGQGGRGYTF. The genes are TRBV7-8 and TRBJ1-2, with TRBD1 matching 9 bases. The CDR3 covers 14 residues. From germline, CDR1 is SGHVS and CDR2 FQNEAQ. Trimming took 1 base from V and 8 from J; bases not matched to a gene: 5.